The present TCR beta chain was sequenced within a study of blood T cell repertoires in COVID-19. Study overall: The cDNA or gDNA used as material had been derived from T cells, B-cell-depleted T cells, or PBMCs.

Authors' data handling: Counts of nucleated cells, estimated from reference gene primer amplification, were obtained. TCRdb's table, derived via immunoSEQ multiplex PCR, lists solely in-frame clones and lacks some. From that table come the V and J calls and clone size; the DNA was used to work out D and trimming. The data show fewer than 80,000 clones, 75% to 90% seen once. Unmatched junction bases numbered 7, after V lost 5 bases and J lost 4 bases. Germline loops: CDR1 MNHEY, CDR2 SVGEGT. CDR3 length equals 16 residues. This sequence was found in a human donor in a cohort sampled during active COVID-19. The specimen was peripheral blood. The chain uses TRBV6-2 or TRBV6-3 and TRBJ2-2, with TRBD2 matching over 10 bases. The CDR3 nucleotides are TGTGCCAGCAGTCGGCTAGCGGGGGTCGTCACCGGGGAGCTGTTTTTT. Its translation is CASSRLAGVVTGELFF.